The 22 T cell receptor beta chains reported below all come from one sample, sequenced in a study of CD8 T cells in ankylosing spondylitis. Overall study results and limits: A TCR beta motif of under ten highly homologous variants appeared characteristic of ankylosing spondylitis blood.

TCRdb independently ran MiXCR on the 5' RACE reads; one entry per CDR3 protein. Here the sample spans 700,000 to 1,000,000 distinct CDR3 sequences, approximately 12% being singletons. What these receptors recognize is not known. What was sequenced was blood, either unsorted or a sorted T cell fraction (not recorded which). The receptors originated from a male donor with ankylosing spondylitis.

The chain is built from TRBV6-2 or TRBV6-3 and TRBJ1-5, with D possibly being TRBD1 (6 bases). Germline CDR1 MNHEY, CDR2 SVGEGT. The V and J ends lost 6 bases and 6 bases respectively, with 15 bases between them. The CDR3 consists of 14 residues. The CDR3 nucleotides are TGTGCCAGCAGGGAAGGGGGTTGGTCTCAGCCCCAGCATTTT. It codes for CASREGGWSQPQHF.

This clonotype came up a few times. The V call is TRBV7-2, the J call TRBJ2-5; tentatively, D is TRBD2 (5 bases). The germline V gene has CDR1 SGHTA and CDR2 FQGNSA. The CDR3 runs 11 residues. Trimming left V 4 bases short and J 9 bases short, with 9 bases between. The CDR3 DNA reads TGTGCCAGCAGCTCGAGGAGGTCCCAGTACTTC. It yields the protein CASSSRRSQYF.

The genes are TRBV28 and TRBJ1-5; TRBD1 matches at 10 bases. The length of the CDR3 is 15 residues. Germline values: CDR1 MDHEN, CDR2 SYDVKM. V dropped 2 bases and J dropped 8; count of bases not matched to a gene: 6. The CDR3 nucleotides are TGTGCCAGCAGTTTACGCTGGGACAGGGGTAAGCCCCAGCATTTT. This gives the protein CASSLRWDRGKPQHF.

The chain combines TRBV6-1 with TRBJ2-3, with unresolved D. The germline V and J ends were trimmed by 4 bases and 8 bases, with 7 bases remaining between them. Germline V lookup: CDR1 MNHNS, CDR2 SASEGT. The CDR3 runs to 11 residues. The CDR3 DNA follows: TGTGCCAGCAGTGTCCTGGGTACGCAGTATTTT. Encoded protein: CASSVLGTQYF.

This chain links TRBV7-9 with TRBJ1-5; D is undetermined. Trimming left V 2 bases short and J 5 bases short, with 10 bases between. CDR3 size: 14 residues. Germline V lookup: CDR1 SEHNR, CDR2 FQNEAQ (reference sequence). CDR3 sequence reads: CASSLLGSHQPQHF. The CDR3 DNA follows: TGTGCCAGCAGCTTACTTGGGTCTCATCAGCCCCAGCATTTT.

The chain combines TRBV6-5 with TRBJ2-5, with D possibly called TRBD1 or TRBD2 (6 bases each). The V gene lost 8 bases and the J gene lost 7 bases, with 14 bases spanning the gap. CDR1 and CDR2 (germline): MNHEY, SVGAGI. This CDR3 comprises 12 residues. CDR3 bases: TGTGCCAGCGGACGGGGGCCGGGGACCCAGTACTTC. Translation gives CASGRGPGTQYF.

J is TRBJ1-2 and V is TRBV7-9; possibly TRBD1 for D (6 bases). Germline CDR1 SEHNR, CDR2 FQNEAQ (reference sequence). There are 15 residues in the CDR3. Deletions cut 5 bases from V and 1 base from J, with 14 bases between. CDR3: CASSPWTVDNYGYTF. In DNA form, the CDR3 reads TGTGCCAGCAGCCCCTGGACAGTGGATAACTATGGCTACACCTTC.

This clonotype was recorded a few times. The V and J genes are TRBV20-1 and TRBJ2-5, with 8 bases fitting TRBD1. Germline assignment: CDR1 DFQATT and CDR2 SNEGSKA (reference sequence). The CDR3 consists of 14 residues. V lost 3 bases and J lost 5; bases outside the gene matches: 8. The CDR3 bases are TGCAGTGCTAGGCGGACAGGGTCGAGGGAGACCCAGTACTTC. Amino acids: CSARRTGSRETQYF.

The table lists this clonotype with many counts. The chain recombines TRBV29-1 with TRBJ1-2; D gene ambiguous. This CDR3 has 10 residues. V was cut by 4 bases and J by 6 bases, with 6 bases left in between. The germline CDR1 and CDR2 sequences are SQVTM and ANQGSEA. This CDR3 is CSVARNGYTF. CDR3 DNA: TGCAGCGTTGCCAGGAATGGCTACACCTTC.

This clonotype was detected a few times. At one boundary the junction diverges from the germline segment, which might be a read error. This chain uses TRBV7-7 with TRBJ2-5; a possible D gene is TRBD1 (7 bases). The CDR3 runs to 14 residues. Germline V lookup: CDR1 SSHAT, CDR2 FNYEAQ (reference sequence). CDR3 region: CASSPGGLRETQYF. The CDR3 region has the DNA TGTGCTAGCAGCCCAGGGGGGCTCAGGGAGACCCAGTACTTC.

This clonotype was picked up many times. The J gene is TRBJ2-1, the V gene TRBV7-2; D is possibly TRBD1 (6 bases). Germline CDR1 SGHTA, CDR2 FQGNSA. The CDR3 is 13 residues long. V was shortened by 5 bases and J by 5 bases, with 10 bases between the two germline ends. CDR3 DNA: TGTGCCAGCAGCGTGGGACACAACAATGAGCAGTTCTTC. It is translated as CASSVGHNNEQFF.

Comment on this clonotype: One base away lies a much larger clone, so this may be a sequencing read error. Written as DNA, the CDR3 is TGTGCCAGCTCACCGGAATATACGCAGTATTTT. Translated, it gives CASSPEYTQYF. This sequence joins TRBV18 and TRBJ2-3; the D is unclear. The CDR3 has 11 residues. Germline V lookup: CDR1 KGHSH, CDR2 LQKENI. The V and J ends lost 3 bases and 7 bases respectively, with 5 bases between them.

This clonotype was counted a few times. A much larger clone differs from this one at a single base, so this may be a read error. The V call is TRBV7-2, the J call TRBJ2-1, with a possible D match to TRBD2 (6 bases). CDR3 length: 14 residues. V was clipped by 5 bases and J by 0 bases, with 8 bases between them. Germline CDR1 is SGHTA and CDR2 is FQGNSA. The CDR3 region has the DNA TGTGCCAGCAGCGGGGGGACCTCCTACAATGAGCAGTTCTTC. It encodes CASSGGTSYNEQFF. Together with reference TRBV7-2 and TRBJ2-1, the CDR3 gives the full variable domain: GAGVSQSPSNKVTEKGKDVELRCDPISGHTALYWYRQSLGQGLEFLIYFQGNSAPDKSGLPSDRFSAERTGGSVSTLTIQRTQQEDSAVYLCASSGGTSYNEQFFGPGTRLTVL.

V and J are TRBV7-2 and TRBJ1-6, with D unclear. V dropped 4 bases and J dropped 10 bases, with 17 bases sitting between them. This CDR3 has 15 residues. The germline CDR1 and CDR2 sequences are SGHTA and FQGNSA. CDR3 region: CASSSTISLWSPLHF. DNA for the CDR3: TGTGCCAGCAGCTCGACCATAAGCCTATGGTCACCCCTCCACTTT.

The chain combines TRBV7-6 with TRBJ1-3; 7 bases fit TRBD1. V was pared by 5 bases and J by 6 bases, with 7 bases of the junction left unmatched. This CDR3 is built from 14 residues. Germline V gene sequence: CDR1 SGHVS, CDR2 FNYEAQ. The CDR3 loop reads CASSRRDRENTIYF. For the CDR3, the DNA is TGTGCCAGCAGCCGCAGGGACAGAGAAAACACCATATATTTT.

The chain carries TRBV4-2 and TRBJ1-1; perhaps TRBD1 as D (6 bases). Trimming left V 3 bases short and J 3 bases short, with 14 bases between. The CDR3 totals 15 residues. CDR1 and CDR2 from the germline V gene are LGHNA and YNFKEQ. CDR3 amino acids: CASSHPSTGDTEAFF. CDR3 nucleotides: TGTGCCAGCAGCCACCCTTCGACAGGTGACACTGAAGCTTTCTTT.

This clonotype was found a few times. The chain uses TRBV10-3 and TRBJ2-5, with a tentative D call TRBD2 (5 bases). The germline gives CDR1 ENHRY, CDR2 SYGVKD. This CDR3 has 13 residues. Trimming pared 6 bases from V and 5 bases from J, leaving 13 bases between. CDR3 DNA: TGTGCCATCAGCCCGGACGGGGAGGAGACCCAGTACTTC. Encoded protein: CAISPDGEETQYF.

This chain links TRBV6-5 with TRBJ1-2; a weak D match, TRBD1 (5 bases). The CDR3 spans 15 residues. CDR1 and CDR2 (germline): MNHEY, SVGAGI. The V end lost 0 bases, the J end lost 6 bases, and 14 bases lay between the germline ends. The CDR3 region has the DNA TGTGCCAGCAGTTACTCGACGGGGGTTCTAAATGGCTACACCTTC. Its protein product is CASSYSTGVLNGYTF.

This clonotype was seen a few times. This chain uses TRBV20-1 with TRBJ2-1; D is uncertain. V shed 6 bases and J shed 5 bases, with 8 bases lying between them. The CDR3 runs to 11 residues. Germline V gene lookup returns CDR1 DFQATT and CDR2 SNEGSKA (reference sequence). The CDR3 DNA reads TGCAGTGCCCAAATACACAATGAGCAGTTCTTC. It codes for CSAQIHNEQFF.

This clonotype showed up just a few times. The chain has TRBV5-1 and TRBJ1-3, with TRBD1 matching over 8 bases. Germline lookup yields CDR1 SGHRS and CDR2 YFSETQ. The J segment lost 2 bases and the V segment lost 3 bases, leaving 7 bases of the junction unmatched. This CDR3 is 16 amino acids long. The CDR3 DNA sequence: TGCGCCAGCAGCTATGACAGGGGATTCGCTGGAAACACCATATATTTT. Residues: CASSYDRGFAGNTIYF. The complete variable domain, with remaining parts taken from reference TRBV5-1 and TRBJ1-3, reads KAGVTQTPRYLIKTRGQQVTLSCSPISGHRSVSWYQQTPGQGLQFLFEYFSETQRNKGNFPGRFSGRQFSNSRSEMNVSTLELGDSALYLCASSYDRGFAGNTIYFGEGSWLTVV.

The table lists this clonotype with many counts. The CDR3: CASRGQGDGYTF. CDR3 bases: TGTGCCAGCAGGGGACAGGGAGACGGCTACACCTTC. This chain links TRBV9 with TRBJ1-2, with 9 nucleotides matching TRBD1. The germline V gene encodes CDR1 SGDLS and CDR2 YYNGEE. V dropped 5 bases and J dropped 8; count of bases not matched to a gene: 4. The CDR3 sequence is 12 residues long.

The chain couples TRBV4-2 to TRBJ1-2; D possibly corresponds to TRBD1 (6 bases). Deletions cut 0 bases from V and 11 bases from J, with 13 bases between. The CDR3 spans 13 residues. Germline CDR1 is LGHNA and CDR2 is YNFKEQ. CDR3 protein: CASSQDQGRGYTF. Here the CDR3 DNA reads TGTGCCAGCAGCCAAGATCAGGGGAGAGGGTACACCTTC.